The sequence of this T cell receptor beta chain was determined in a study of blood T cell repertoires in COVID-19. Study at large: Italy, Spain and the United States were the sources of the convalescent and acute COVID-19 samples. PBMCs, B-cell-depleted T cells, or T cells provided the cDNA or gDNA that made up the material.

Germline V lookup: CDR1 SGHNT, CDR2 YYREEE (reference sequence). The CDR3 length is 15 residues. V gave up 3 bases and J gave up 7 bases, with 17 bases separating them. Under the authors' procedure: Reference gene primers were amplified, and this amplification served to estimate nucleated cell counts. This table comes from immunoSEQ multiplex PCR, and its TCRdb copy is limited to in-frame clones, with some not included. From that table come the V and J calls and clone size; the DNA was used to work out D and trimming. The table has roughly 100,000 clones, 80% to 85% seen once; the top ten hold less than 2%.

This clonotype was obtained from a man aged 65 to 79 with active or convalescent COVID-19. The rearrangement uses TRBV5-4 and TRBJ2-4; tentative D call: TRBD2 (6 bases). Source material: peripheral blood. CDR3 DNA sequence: TGTGCCAGCAGCTCCCGGGACTCTCAGAGGAACATTCAGTACTTC. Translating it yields CASSSRDSQRNIQYF.